A selection of T cell receptor beta chains follows, all from one sample in a study of early T cells in non-severe SARS-CoV-2 infection. TCRdb reprocessed the 5' RACE reads via MiXCR and lists one record per CDR3 protein. The repertoire holds about 80,000 distinct CDR3 sequences, with around 10% as singletons. The sample taken for sequencing was whole blood. All receptors come from an adult who was a healthcare worker with PCR-confirmed SARS-CoV-2 infection or an uninfected control (not recorded which). CDR3s include the opening cysteine and the closing phenylalanine or tryptophan. The order of the fields is J gene, clone size, V gene, D gene, CDR3 DNA, CDR3 protein. A D gene is named only where the DNA matches it firmly. Clone size is given for some rows only: seen once, a few or many times, or a class if the clone is expanded.

TRBJ1-5,many,TRBV19,TRBD1,TGTGCCAGTGACAGGGGAAGTCAGCCCCAGCATTTT,CASDRGSQPQHF
TRBJ1-2,few,TRBV4-1,NA,TGCGCCAGCAGCCAAGATAGTTCCCCGGCTGGCTATGGCTACACCTTC,CASSQDSSPAGYGYTF
TRBJ1-1,NA,TRBV14,TRBD1,TGTGCCAGCAGCCTAAGGACAGGGAGGGACACTGAAGCTTTCTTT,CASSLRTGRDTEAFF
TRBJ2-6,NA,TRBV24-1,NA,TGTGCCACCAGTGGGGCAGTGAGCTCTGGGGCCAACGTCCTGACTTTC,CATSGAVSSGANVLTF
TRBJ2-1,few,TRBV30,NA,TGTGCCTGGAGTGTACGATCCTCCTGGAACAATGAGCAGTTCTTC,CAWSVRSSWNNEQFF
TRBJ2-3,many,TRBV5-8,TRBD1,TGTGCCAGCAGCTCGGACAGGGGTACGCAGTATTTT,CASSSDRGTQYF
TRBJ2-7,few,TRBV10-3,NA,TGTGCCATCAGTGAGCCACAGGGCTCCGGGAAAATTAGCTCCTACGAGCAGTACTTC,CAISEPQGSGKISSYEQYF
TRBJ2-5,many,TRBV7-9,NA,TGTGCCAGCAGCTTAGGGGAGCAAGAGACCCAGTACTTC,CASSLGEQETQYF
TRBJ1-1,few,TRBV14,NA,TGTGCCAGCAGCCAAGATTTAGGGTGGAACACTGAAGCTTTCTTT,CASSQDLGWNTEAFF
TRBJ1-2,NA,TRBV7-3,TRBD1,TGTGCCAGCAGCGCCAACAGGGGGCGAGAAGATGGCTACACCTTC,CASSANRGREDGYTF
TRBJ2-5,many,TRBV6-5,TRBD2,TGTGCCAGCAGTTACGCCCGACCGGGGGGGTACCAAGAGACCCAGTACTTC,CASSYARPGGYQETQYF
TRBJ2-3,NA,TRBV2,NA,TGTGCCAGCAGGGAGAGCACAGATACGCAGTATTTT,CASRESTDTQYF
TRBJ2-5,many,TRBV3-1,TRBD2,TGTGCCAGCAGCCGGGGGGGTGGAGAGACCCAGTACTTC,CASSRGGGETQYF
TRBJ2-3,NA,TRBV4-1,NA,TGCGCCAGCACCCTATTGGGAGGAAGCACAGATACGCAGTATTTT,CASTLLGGSTDTQYF
TRBJ2-1,many,TRBV1,NA,TGCACCAGCAGCCATCCCCCGCCGGCTAGCGGGAGCATTGAGCAGTTCTTC,CTSSHPPPASGSIEQFF